This T cell receptor (beta chain) comes out of a study of CD8 T cells in ankylosing spondylitis. Overall study results and limits: Earlier reports found some motif variants in synovial fluid and blood in reactive arthritis. The study identified a TCR beta motif of seven or eight highly homologous variants that appeared characteristic of ankylosing spondylitis blood. The clones that were linked to disease were reported to be significantly enriched in matched synovial fluid samples from ankylosing spondylitis patients.

As the method for making TCR beta libraries, quantitative 5'-RACE with molecular barcodes was used. TCRdb reanalysed the 5' RACE reads using MiXCR and keeps one entry per CDR3 protein. The table shows 30,000 to 45,000 distinct CDR3 sequences, with roughly 12% occurring only once. A word on this clonotype: Its antigen is still unknown.

CDR1 and CDR2 from the germline V gene are MNHNY and SVGAGI (reference sequence). The CDR3 runs to 13 residues. The V and J ends lost 4 bases and 7 bases respectively, with 10 bases between them. The receptor was derived from a male donor with ankylosing spondylitis. The chain combines TRBV6-6 with TRBJ2-2; TRBD1 or TRBD2 may be the D gene (5 bases each). The sample comprised synovial fluid, either unsorted or a sorted T cell fraction (not recorded which). The CDR3 spells CASSSRGLGELFF. In nucleotides, the CDR3 is TGTGCCAGCAGTTCACGGGGCCTCGGGGAGCTGTTTTTT.